This TCR beta chain was recovered during a study of radiotherapy plus CTLA-4 blockade in lung cancer. This clone was detected a few times. Measured with immunoSEQ multiplex PCR; TCRdb has only the in-frame clones, and not every one. The sample yields tens of thousands of clones, 63% seen once. Germline loops: CDR1 MNHEY, CDR2 SVGAGI. Trimming took off 4 bases at V and 4 bases at J, with 8 bases between the two ends. The CDR3 totals 12 residues. The sequence was obtained from a human donor with non-small cell lung cancer who had a partial response to radiotherapy plus ipilimumab. V usage is TRBV6-5 and J usage is TRBJ2-7; D ambiguous. This material consisted of peripheral blood, taken from a patient treated with radiotherapy plus ipilimumab. DNA of the CDR3: TGTGCCAGCAGTTCCGACTCGTACGAGCAGTACTTC. It encodes CASSSDSYEQYF.